This T cell receptor beta chain was recovered during a study of cytomegalovirus exposure and HLA in healthy donors. Study-wide findings and caveats: It was likely that a cluster of highly shared sequence variants was a sequencing artifact. A later analysis reportedly identified an Asian-associated ancestry cluster as carrying fewer N-insertions than the roughly 720-donor mean. Diagnosis of cytomegalovirus status made by the classifier reportedly showed high specificity and sensitivity. Links to common viral pathogens appeared, in a later analysis, for several of the most significant clusters.

The V gene's germline CDR1 is MNHNS and CDR2 SASEGT. CDR3 length: 15 residues. The V gene end was trimmed by 7 bases and the J gene end by 6 bases; junction bases not matched to a gene: 7. A few counts support this clone. Its antigen is not identified. The PCR was carried out with 60 Vbeta primers and 13 Jbeta primers. Sequencing was performed with immunoSEQ multiplex PCR; in TCRdb, only in-frame clones are kept and a portion is missing. Of about 150,000 clones in the sample, 77% were seen once. The chain links TRBV6-1 to TRBJ2-1, with 12 bases lining up with TRBD2. This clonotype was obtained from a woman aged 25 to 39 in good health and CMV-seropositive. Sequences were obtained from PBMCs. CDR3: CASTQTSGSGNEQFF. The CDR3 coding sequence is TGTGCCAGCACCCAGACTAGCGGGAGTGGCAATGAGCAGTTCTTC.